This section outlines one TCR beta chain sequence together with its context. Germline V lookup: CDR1 LGHNA, CDR2 YNFKEQ. The CDR3 length is 12 residues. V lost 0 bases and J 5 bases, leaving 5 bases between the germline ends. Authors' data handling: Amplifying reference gene primers gave estimates of nucleated cell counts. Some clones are missing from TCRdb's copy, which holds only in-frame ones; the method was immunoSEQ multiplex PCR. V, J and clone size reflect that table, while D and trimming were determined from the DNA. There are about 87,000 clones in the sample; over 70% occur only once, and around 4.2% lies in the top ten. These data originate in a study of blood T cell repertoires in COVID-19. Study details: Acute and convalescent COVID-19 specimens originated in the United States, Italy and Spain. The analysed material was cDNA or gDNA that came from T cells, B-cell-depleted T cells, or PBMCs.

Sample: peripheral blood. This receptor was identified in a woman aged 45-65 years with acute or convalescent COVID-19. The chain uses TRBV4-2 and TRBJ2-7; no definite D call. The CDR3 nucleotides read TGTGCCAGCAGCCAAGATCGGGACGAGCAGTACTTC. This encodes CASSQDRDEQYF.